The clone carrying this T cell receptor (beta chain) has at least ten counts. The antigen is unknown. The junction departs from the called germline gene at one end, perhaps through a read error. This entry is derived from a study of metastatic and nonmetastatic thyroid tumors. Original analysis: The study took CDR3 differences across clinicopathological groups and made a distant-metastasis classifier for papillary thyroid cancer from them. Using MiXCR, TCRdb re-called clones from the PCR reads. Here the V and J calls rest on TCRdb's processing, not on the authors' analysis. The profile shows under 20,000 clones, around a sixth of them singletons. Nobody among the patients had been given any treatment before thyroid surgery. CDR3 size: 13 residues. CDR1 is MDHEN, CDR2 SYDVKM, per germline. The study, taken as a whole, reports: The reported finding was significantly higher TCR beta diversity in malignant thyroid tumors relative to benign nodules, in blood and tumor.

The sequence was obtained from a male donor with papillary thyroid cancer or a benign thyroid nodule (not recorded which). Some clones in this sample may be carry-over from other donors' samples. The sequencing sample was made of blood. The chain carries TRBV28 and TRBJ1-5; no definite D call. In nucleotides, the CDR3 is TGTGCCAGCAGTTTCCTCAGTGATCAACCCCAGCATTTT. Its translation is CASSFLSDQPQHF.